The 6 T cell receptor beta chains below all came from one sample that was sequenced in a study of shared clonotypes between healthy human individuals. Sequencing used immunoSEQ multiplex PCR; TCRdb keeps in-frame clones, though not all of them. The table has around 980,000 clones, approximately 80% seen once. Sequencing input: memory CD4+ T cells from PBMCs. The sample's subset: CD45RA-negative fraction. These receptors were obtained from a young man in good health. Some clones in this sample may be carry-over from other donors' samples.

The sample holds one count of this clone. The CDR3 DNA reads TGTGCCAGCAGCTTGGTATCTCAGGGGGGGACTGAAGCTTTCTTT. Its translation is CASSLVSQGGTEAFF. The chain is built from TRBV5-6 and TRBJ1-1, with 7 nucleotides matching TRBD1. This CDR3 region has 15 residues. Germline V CDR1 and CDR2: SGHDT, YYEEEE. Losses at the gene ends were 0 bases for V and 5 bases for J; bases not matched to a gene: 7.

Points on this clone: An end of the junction does not agree with germline; a read error may underlie this. CDR3 amino acids: CPSHRDIYEQYF. DNA for the CDR3: TGTCCTTCTCACCGGGACATCTACGAGCAGTACTTC. The chain uses TRBV4-1 and TRBJ2-7, with D possibly being TRBD1 (6 bases). The V gene's germline CDR1 is MGHRA and CDR2 YSYEKL. This CDR3 comprises 12 residues.

The chain links TRBV9 to TRBJ1-1; D unclear. Germline-derived CDR1 and CDR2 are SGDLS and YYNGEE. The CDR3 spans 14 residues. V shed 0 bases and J shed 1 base, with 7 bases lying between them. In nucleotides, the CDR3 is TGTGCCAGCAGCGTAGTTCCGAAGAACACTGAAGCTTTCTTT. Its translation is CASSVVPKNTEAFF.

The genes are TRBV28 and TRBJ1-5; 8 bases are a match to TRBD1. From germline, CDR1 is MDHEN and CDR2 SYDVKM. Trimming removed 4 bases from V and 2 bases from J; junction bases left unmatched: 10. The CDR3 contains 17 residues. This chain's CDR3 is CASSSPRTGTGNQPQHF. The CDR3 nucleotides read TGTGCCAGCAGTTCGCCGAGGACAGGGACGGGCAATCAGCCCCAGCATTTT. Together with reference TRBV28 and TRBJ1-5, the CDR3 gives the full variable domain: DVKVTQSSRYLVKRTGEKVFLECVQDMDHENMFWYRQDPGLGLRLIYFSYDVKMKEKGDIPEGYSVSREKKERFSLILESASTNQTSMYLCASSSPRTGTGNQPQHFGDGTRLSIL.

The genes are TRBV4-2 and TRBJ2-2, with 9 positions matching TRBD2. V shed 1 base, J shed 1 base, and the junction held 7 bases outside the gene matches. The CDR3 is 18 amino acids. CDR1 is LGHNA and CDR2 is YNFKEQ in the germline V gene. CDR3 DNA: TGTGCCAGCAGCCAAGCCGCGGGAGGGGATGTGAACACCGGGGAGCTGTTTTTT. This codes for CASSQAAGGDVNTGELFF.

The chain recombines TRBV7-2 with TRBJ2-1, with 10 bases aligning to TRBD2. Germline CDR1 is SGHTA and CDR2 is FQGNSA. This CDR3 comprises 15 residues. With V trimmed by 3 bases and J by 8 bases, 7 bases remained unmatched. CDR3 protein: CASSLRSSGSYEQFF. CDR3 sequence (DNA): TGTGCCAGCAGCTTGCGATCTAGCGGGAGCTATGAGCAGTTCTTC.